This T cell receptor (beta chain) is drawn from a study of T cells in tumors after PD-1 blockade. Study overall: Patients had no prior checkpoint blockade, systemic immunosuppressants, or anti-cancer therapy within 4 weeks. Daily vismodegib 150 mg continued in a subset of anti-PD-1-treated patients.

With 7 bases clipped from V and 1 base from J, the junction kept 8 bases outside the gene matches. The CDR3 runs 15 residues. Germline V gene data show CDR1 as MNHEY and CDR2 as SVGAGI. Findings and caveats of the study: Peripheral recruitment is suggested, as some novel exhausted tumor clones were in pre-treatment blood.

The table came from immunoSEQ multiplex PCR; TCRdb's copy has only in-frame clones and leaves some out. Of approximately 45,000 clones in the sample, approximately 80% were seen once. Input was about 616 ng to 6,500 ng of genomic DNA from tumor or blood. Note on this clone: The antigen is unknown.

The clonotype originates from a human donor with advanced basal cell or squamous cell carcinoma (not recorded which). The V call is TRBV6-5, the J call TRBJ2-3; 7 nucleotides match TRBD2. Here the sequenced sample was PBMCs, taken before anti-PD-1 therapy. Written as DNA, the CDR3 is TGTGCCAGCACACGGACTAGAATTCGCACAGATACGCAGTATTTT. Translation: CASTRTRIRTDTQYF.